These T cell receptor beta chains were read from a single sample in a study of T cell responses to AZD1222 COVID-19 vaccine. Generated by immunoSEQ multiplex PCR, the TCRdb table keeps only in-frame clones and is missing some. Among some 200,000 clones listed, roughly 94% were seen once. The sample in question was peripheral blood, obtained 28 days after the second dose of the MenACWY control vaccine. These receptor sequences come from an adult who received the MenACWY meningococcal vaccine as a control. CDR3s include the opening cysteine and the closing phenylalanine or tryptophan. The D gene is left open where the match is weak. Size is stated for part of the rows, as once, few or many counts, or as a class when the clone is expanded.

TRBD1	TRBV6-5	NA	TRBJ1-5	TGTGCCAGCAGCTCCTACGGACAGGGAGACCAGCCCCAGCATTTT	CASSSYGQGDQPQHF
NA	TRBV5-4	NA	TRBJ2-2	TGTGCCAGCAGCTCGTTCGGGGAGCTGTTTTTT	CASSSFGELFF
NA	TRBV2	NA	TRBJ2-3	TGTGCCAGCAGTGAGAGGCGTGATACGCAGTATTTT	CASSERRDTQYF
NA	TRBV18	NA	TRBJ1-2	TGTGCCAGCTCACCACAGGGAGGCGGCTACACCTTC	CASSPQGGGYTF
TRBD2	TRBV18	NA	TRBJ2-5	TGTGCCAGCTCATCCTCCCGACCGGGAGCGGGGGAGACCCAGTACTTC	CASSSSRPGAGETQYF
TRBD2	TRBV7-3	NA	TRBJ2-2	TGTGCCAGCAGCTCCCCTAGCGGCCTCACCGGGGAGCTGTTTTTT	CASSSPSGLTGELFF
NA	TRBV7-3	NA	TRBJ1-2	TGTGCCAGCAGCTTAGGGTCGGGGGATGGCTACACCTTC	CASSLGSGDGYTF
NA	TRBV7-9	NA	TRBJ1-4	TGTGCCAGCAGCCTCGGGGGGATTAATGAAAAACTGTTTTTT	CASSLGGINEKLFF
NA	TRBV5-1	NA	TRBJ1-1	TGCGCCAGCGTCACCGGACCCGGGAACACTGAAGCTTTCTTT	CASVTGPGNTEAFF
NA	TRBV7-3	NA	TRBJ2-3	TGTGCCAGCAGCTTAGGGGGCTTAAGCACAGATACGCAGTATTTT	CASSLGGLSTDTQYF
NA	TRBV30	NA	TRBJ1-4	TGTGCCTGGAGTGTACAGGCAGGGATTGAAAAACTGTTTTTT	CAWSVQAGIEKLFF
TRBD1	TRBV7-3	NA	TRBJ1-1	TGTGCCAGCAGCTTACGGGGGAGAAGACAGGGGGCACTAGACACTGAAGCTTTCTTT	CASSLRGRRQGALDTEAFF
NA	TRBV6-5	NA	TRBJ1-3	TGTGCCAGCAGTTCGTCGGGAAGAATCATTGGAAACACCATATATTTT	CASSSSGRIIGNTIYF
NA	TRBV6-5	NA	TRBJ1-5	TGTGCCAGCAGCCTAGACGGGGTTCCCAATCAGCCCCAGCATTTT	CASSLDGVPNQPQHF
TRBD1	TRBV14	NA	TRBJ2-7	TGTGCCAGCAGCCAGGGGGGCAGGACAGGGGCCTACGAGCAGTACTTC	CASSQGGRTGAYEQYF
NA	TRBV12-3/TRBV12-4	NA	TRBJ1-1	TGTGCCAGCGAAGGGGGGAGCACTGAAGCTTTCTTT	CASEGGSTEAFF
NA	TRBV27	once	TRBJ1-6	TGTGCCAGCAGGCCCTCCGGAAATTCACCCCTCCACTTT	CASRPSGNSPLHF
NA	TRBV14	NA	TRBJ1-4	TGTGCCAGCAGCCAGGGGTTTGCAACTAATGAAAAACTGTTTTTT	CASSQGFATNEKLFF
TRBD1	TRBV18	NA	TRBJ1-2	TGTGCCAGCTCACCGGCGGGACAGGGAGCCTATGGCTACACCTTC	CASSPAGQGAYGYTF
TRBD1	TRBV10-3	NA	TRBJ1-4	TGTGCCATCAGTTCGACAGGGACGGATGGAAAACTGTTTTTT	CAISSTGTDGKLFF
NA	TRBV28	few	TRBJ1-2	TGTGCCAGCAGTCTCTTCGCGGACCAAACTCTGTCCTACACCTTC	CASSLFADQTLSYTF
TRBD1	TRBV4-3	NA	TRBJ2-1	TGCGCCAGCAGCCAAGAAGAGGACAGGCCGGGAAATGAGCAGTTCTTC	CASSQEEDRPGNEQFF
NA	TRBV19	NA	TRBJ1-3	TGTGCCAGCATGAGGGGGGCCAGGAGGGCCTCTGGAAACACCATATATTTT	CASMRGARRASGNTIYF
NA	TRBV29-1	NA	TRBJ1-1	TGCAGCGTTGAAGCAGACATGAACACTGAAGCTTTCTTT	CSVEADMNTEAFF
NA	TRBV28	NA	TRBJ1-1	TGTGCCAGCAGTTTGTTGTCAGCGGAAGCTTTCTTT	CASSLLSAEAFF
NA	TRBV28	NA	TRBJ2-7	TGTGCCAGCAGGAGTTCACCCAAAGACGAGCAGTACTTC	CASRSSPKDEQYF